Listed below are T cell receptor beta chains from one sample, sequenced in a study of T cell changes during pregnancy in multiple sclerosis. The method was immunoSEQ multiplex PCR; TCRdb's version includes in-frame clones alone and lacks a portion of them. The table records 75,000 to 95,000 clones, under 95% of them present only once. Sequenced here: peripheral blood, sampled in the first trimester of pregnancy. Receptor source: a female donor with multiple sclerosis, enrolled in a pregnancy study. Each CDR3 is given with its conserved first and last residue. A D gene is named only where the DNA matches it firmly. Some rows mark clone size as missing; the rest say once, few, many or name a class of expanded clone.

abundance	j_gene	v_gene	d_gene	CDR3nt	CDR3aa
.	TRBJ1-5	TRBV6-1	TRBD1	TGTGCCAGCAGTGTCGGACAGGACAATCAGCCCCAGCATTTT	CASSVGQDNQPQHF
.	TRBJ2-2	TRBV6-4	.	TGTGCCAGCAGTGACCACGGGGAGCTGTTTTTT	CASSDHGELFF
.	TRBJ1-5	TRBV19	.	TGTGCCAGTAGTATCGGGAGTCAGCCCCAGCATTTT	CASSIGSQPQHF
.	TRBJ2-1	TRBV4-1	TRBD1	TGCGCCAGCAGTCGGGACAGTACATCCTACAATGAGCAGTTCTTC	CASSRDSTSYNEQFF
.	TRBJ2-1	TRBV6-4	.	TGTGCCAGCAGTGACTCGACCGGGAGTTACAATGAGCAGTTCTTC	CASSDSTGSYNEQFF
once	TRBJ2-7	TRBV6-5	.	TGTGCCAGCAGCGGGACTGCAAGAATGGGCGAGCAGTACTTC	CASSGTARMGEQYF
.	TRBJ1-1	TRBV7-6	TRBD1	TGTGCCAGCAGCCAGGGGGCGGAGGGCACTGAAGCTTTCTTT	CASSQGAEGTEAFF
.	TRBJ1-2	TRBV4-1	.	TGCGCCAGCACCAAAGTCCCCGGCCAGGGACTCTATGGCTACACCTTC	CASTKVPGQGLYGYTF
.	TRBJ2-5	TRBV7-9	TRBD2	TGTGCCAGCAGCTCCCCCAGGTCTAGCGGGAGACTCCAAGAGACCCAGTACTTC	CASSSPRSSGRLQETQYF
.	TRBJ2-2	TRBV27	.	TGTGCCAGCAGGCAGGGTACGCACACCGGGGAGCTGTTTTTT	CASRQGTHTGELFF
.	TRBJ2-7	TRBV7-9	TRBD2	TGTGCCAGCAGCTTGAACGTAGGGACTAGGAGGTACGAGCAGTACTTC	CASSLNVGTRRYEQYF
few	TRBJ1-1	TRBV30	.	TGTGCCTGGAGGCGGGGGCAGATCACTGAAGCTTTCTTT	CAWRRGQITEAFF
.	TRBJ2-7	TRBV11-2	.	TGTGCCAGCAGCTTTTCTAGCAGCTACGAGCAGTACTTC	CASSFSSSYEQYF
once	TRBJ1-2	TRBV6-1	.	TGTGCCAGCAGTGAATCACAGGATACTGGCTACACCTTC	CASSESQDTGYTF
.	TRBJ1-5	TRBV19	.	TGTGCCAGTAGTGCCCGGGGACTCAATCAGCCCCAGCATTTT	CASSARGLNQPQHF
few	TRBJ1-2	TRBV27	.	TGTGCCAGCAGTCCCCGCGGGGCGGGGAACCTCTATGGCTACACCTTC	CASSPRGAGNLYGYTF
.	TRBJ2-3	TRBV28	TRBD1	TGTGCCAGCAGTCGGAGACAGGGGGTAGATACGCAGTATTTT	CASSRRQGVDTQYF
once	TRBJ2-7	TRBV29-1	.	TGCAGCGTTCTCGGCCAGGATGGCGAGCAGTACTTC	CSVLGQDGEQYF
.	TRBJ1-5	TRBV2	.	TGTGCCAGCAGTGATCAGGGCAGTTTAAAGCCCCAGCATTTT	CASSDQGSLKPQHF
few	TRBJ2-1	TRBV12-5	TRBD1	TGTGCTAGTGGCCGAGGGACAGGCAATGAGCAGTTCTTC	CASGRGTGNEQFF
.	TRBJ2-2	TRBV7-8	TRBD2	TGTGCCAGCAGCGCGACTAGCGGTACGAACACCGGGGAGCTGTTTTTT	CASSATSGTNTGELFF
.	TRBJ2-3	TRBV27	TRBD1	TGTGCCAGCAGTCCTGGGTTTAGGAGGGGACAGGGCACAGATACGCAGTATTTT	CASSPGFRRGQGTDTQYF
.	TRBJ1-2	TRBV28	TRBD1	TGTGCCAGCAGTTTTGTGGACAGGGTGCCTTCCTATGGCTACACCTTC	CASSFVDRVPSYGYTF
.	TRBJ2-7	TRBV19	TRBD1	TGTGCCAGTAGTGTGACAGGGATGAGGGAGCAGTACTTC	CASSVTGMREQYF
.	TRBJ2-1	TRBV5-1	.	TGCGCCAGCAGCTTGGCGCCTATCAATGAGCAGTTCTTC	CASSLAPINEQFF
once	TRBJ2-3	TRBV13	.	TGTGCCAGCAGCTTAGGCCCCCTTAGCACAGATACGCAGTATTTT	CASSLGPLSTDTQYF
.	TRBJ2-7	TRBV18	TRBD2	TGTGCCAGCTCACCACTCGGAATAATGACTAGCGGGGTGTCCTACGAGCAGTACTTC	CASSPLGIMTSGVSYEQYF
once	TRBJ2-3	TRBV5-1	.	TGCGCCAGCAGCTTGGGAGTAGATACGCAGTATTTT	CASSLGVDTQYF
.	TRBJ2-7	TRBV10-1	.	TGCGCCAGCAGTGACCTTAGTGGTCGGGGTTCCGAGCAGTACTTC	CASSDLSGRGSEQYF
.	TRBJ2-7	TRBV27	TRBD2	TGTGCCAGCAGTTTAGGTACTAGCGACGGGCAGTACTTC	CASSLGTSDGQYF
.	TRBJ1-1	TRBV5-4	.	TGTGCCAGCACCCCCGGAGGTCGGGGGGCAAACACTGAAGCTTTCTTT	CASTPGGRGANTEAFF
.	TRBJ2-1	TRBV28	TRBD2	TGTGCCAGCAATACAAAGTTATTAGCGGGAGGGTACTCGGTCGATGAGCAGTTCTTC	CASNTKLLAGGYSVDEQFF
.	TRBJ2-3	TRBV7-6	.	TGTGCCAGCAGCTTAAGCCCCGCAGGGGGGAGGAGCACAGATACGCAGTATTTT	CASSLSPAGGRSTDTQYF
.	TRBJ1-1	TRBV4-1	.	TGCGCCAGCAGCCCCAGGGGTGTCACTGAAGCTTTCTTT	CASSPRGVTEAFF
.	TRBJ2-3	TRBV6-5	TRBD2	TGTGCCAGCAGCCCGGGACTAGCGGCAGATACGCAGTATTTT	CASSPGLAADTQYF
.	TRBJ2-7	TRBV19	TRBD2	TGTGCCAGTAGTCCCACTAGCGGGAGCCGAAACGAGCAGTACTTC	CASSPTSGSRNEQYF
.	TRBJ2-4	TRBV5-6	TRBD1	TGTGCCAGCAGCTCAGCGAGCCTCCGGGACAGGGGGAACATTCAGTACTTC	CASSSASLRDRGNIQYF
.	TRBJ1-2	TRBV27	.	TGTGCCAGCAGCCTGCTCGGCCAGGGGCGCAAAGTCGGCTATGGCTACACCTTC	CASSLLGQGRKVGYGYTF
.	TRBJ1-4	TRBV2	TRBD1	TGTGCCAGCAGATCAGGGGGCGGGGAAAAACTGTTTTTT	CASRSGGGEKLFF
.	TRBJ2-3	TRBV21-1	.	TGTGCCAGCAGTAAAAATCGACTAGCGGGAAGGTGGGCTAGCACAGATACGCAGTATTTT	CASSKNRLAGRWASTDTQYF
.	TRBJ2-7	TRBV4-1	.	TGCGCCAGCAGCCCCACGAGGGTTTACGAGCAGTACTTC	CASSPTRVYEQYF
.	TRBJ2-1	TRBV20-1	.	TGCAGTGCTAGAGATGGAGGCGAGCAGTTCTTC	CSARDGGEQFF
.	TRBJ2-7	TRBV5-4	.	TGTGCCAGCAGCTCCGGGGGTACCTACGAGCAGTACTTC	CASSSGGTYEQYF
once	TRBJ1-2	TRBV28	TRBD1	TGTGCCAGCAGCCTGGGACAGTCGTTAAGAGGCTATGGCTACACCTTC	CASSLGQSLRGYGYTF
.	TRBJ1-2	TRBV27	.	TGTGCCAGCAGTTTATCCGGACAGCATGGCTACACCTTC	CASSLSGQHGYTF
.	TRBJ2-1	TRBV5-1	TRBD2	TGCGCCAGCAGCTACCGACTAGCGGGATCCTCCTACAATGAGCAGTTCTTC	CASSYRLAGSSYNEQFF
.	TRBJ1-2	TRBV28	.	TGTGCCAGCAGTCTCCCCCCGTTCTCCTACACCTTC	CASSLPPFSYTF
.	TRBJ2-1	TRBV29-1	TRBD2	TGCAGCGCCAGACTAGCGGGACGGAGTAGTGAGCAGTTCTTC	CSARLAGRSSEQFF
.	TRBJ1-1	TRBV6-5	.	TGTGCCAGCAGTCATACCGGCGGGGCGACCACTGAAGCTTTCTTT	CASSHTGGATTEAFF
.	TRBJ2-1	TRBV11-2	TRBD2	TGTGCCAGCAGCTTTGAACTAGCGGGGTCGTACAATGAGCAGTTCTTC	CASSFELAGSYNEQFF
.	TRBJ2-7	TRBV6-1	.	TGTGCCAGCAGTGAATACGCCGGGTCAGCCTACGAGCAGTACTTC	CASSEYAGSAYEQYF
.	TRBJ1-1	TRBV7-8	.	TGTGCCAGCAGCCGGGGACACGGGGGGACTGAAGCTTTCTTT	CASSRGHGGTEAFF
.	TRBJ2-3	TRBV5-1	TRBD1	TGCGCCAGCAGGTCGGGACAGGGGGCCGGCGATACGCAGTATTTT	CASRSGQGAGDTQYF
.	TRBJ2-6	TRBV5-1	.	TGCGCCAGCAGCTCGGGACGACGGACAGCCTCATCTGGGGCCAACGTCCTGACTTTC	CASSSGRRTASSGANVLTF
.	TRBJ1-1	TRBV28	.	TGTGCCAGCAGGAGGAGCACTGAAGCTTTCTTT	CASRRSTEAFF
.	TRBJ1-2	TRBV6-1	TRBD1	TGTGCCAGCAGTGCAGACAGGGGGCCCCTAGGCTACACCTTC	CASSADRGPLGYTF
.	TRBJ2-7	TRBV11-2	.	TGTGCCAGCAGCGTTGGACTAAGAGCCTACGAGCAGTACTTC	CASSVGLRAYEQYF
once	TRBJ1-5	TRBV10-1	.	TGCGCCAGCAGTGAGCGCCAGGGTAGGAGTCCCCAGCATTTT	CASSERQGRSPQHF
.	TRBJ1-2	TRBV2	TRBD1	TGTGCCACCAGGACAGGGGGTAACTATGGCTACACCTTC	CATRTGGNYGYTF